This T cell receptor (beta chain) was obtained from a study of response to subunit inactivated influenza vaccine. Study-wide points: A suggestion made by the authors is that each seasonal influenza vaccination recruits few new T cells.

This clonotype was found a few times. Its antigen remains unidentified. One entry per CDR3 protein results from TCRdb running MiXCR on the RT-PCR reads. The table includes 500,000 or so distinct CDR3 sequences, 15% to 20% detected once. This TCR derives from a man between 50 and 69 years old who received an inactivated influenza vaccine. Source: CD4+ T cells sorted from PBMCs, taken less than 25 months after vaccination.

CDR3 nucleotides: TGTGCCAGCAGCCAAGATTACAGGGGAAGTAATTCACCCCTCCACTTT. Its translation: CASSQDYRGSNSPLHF. The chain recombines TRBV3-1 with TRBJ1-6; 7 bases map to TRBD1. Germline CDR1 is LGHDT and CDR2 is YNNKEL (reference sequence). The CDR3 covers 16 residues. V was pared by 0 bases and J by 6 bases, with 5 bases of the junction left unmatched. The whole variable domain, remainder taken from reference TRBV3-1 and TRBJ1-6, is DTAVSQTPKYLVTQMGNDKSIKCEQNLGHDTMYWYKQDSKKFLKIMFSYNNKELIINETVPNRFSPKSPDKAHLNLHINSLELGDSAVYFCASSQDYRGSNSPLHFGNGTRLTVT.